The source of this T cell receptor beta chain is a study of human T cells and chemical hapten exposure. Study background: TCR yields per sample varied mostly from small pooled library volume differences. Study-level results: With regard to DPC sensitization, TCRs above 1 in 1000 frequency did not change.

The study used a library that attached unique molecular identifiers to individual cDNA molecules. In the original analysis: The median was around 91,000 TCRs per sample, ranging about 23,224 to 690,600. A single record per CDR3 protein comes from TCRdb applying MiXCR to the RACE reads. These V and J calls rely on TCRdb rather than the paper's analysis. The data show 130,000 or so distinct CDR3 sequences, approximately 9.5% seen once. Germline V gene lookup returns CDR1 SGHTA and CDR2 FQGNSA. This CDR3 contains 18 residues. The ends were cut back, 1 base at V and 4 bases at J, with 20 bases in the middle. There are many counts of this clonotype. Its antigen is unidentified. Time point of the sample: healthy volunteer bleed at 2 weeks. Blood, whole and unfractionated, served as the source for total RNA extraction.

The sequencing input was whole blood. This TCR was sampled from a male donor in good health. Some clones in this sample may be carry-over from other donors' samples. The chain couples TRBV7-2 to TRBJ1-3; TRBD1 is a possible D gene (6 bases). The CDR3: CASSLESGGALRGNTIYF. The CDR3 nucleotides are TGTGCCAGCAGCTTAGAAAGTGGGGGCGCTCTTCGCGGAAACACCATATATTTT.